A single sample is the source of the 30 T cell receptor beta chains below, sequenced in a study of PD-1 blockade in classical Hodgkin lymphoma. As for time point: cycle 4 day 1 (C4D1), after about 6 weeks of nivolumab. All patients experienced relapse after autologous stem cell transplantation, and brentuximab vedotin exposure was variable. Measured with immunoSEQ multiplex PCR; TCRdb has only the in-frame clones, and not every one. The repertoire holds about 90,000 clones, with under 85% as singletons. This sample comprised peripheral blood mononuclear cells (PBMCs), obtained before the fourth cycle of nivolumab. These receptors were taken from a human donor with classical Hodgkin lymphoma.

The chain has TRBV6-1 and TRBJ2-1; 11 bases are shared with TRBD2. V was clipped by 4 bases and J by 0 bases; unmatched bases: 8. The length of the CDR3 is 18 residues. Germline V gene lookup returns CDR1 MNHNS and CDR2 SASEGT. The CDR3 is CASSGVAGGASSYNEQFF. The CDR3 nucleotides are TGTGCCAGCAGTGGCGTAGCGGGAGGGGCGAGCTCCTACAATGAGCAGTTCTTC.

The chain combines TRBV11-2 with TRBJ2-1; 9 bases match TRBD1. The CDR3 spans 15 residues. V shed 2 bases, J shed 3 bases, and the junction held 2 bases outside the gene matches. From germline, CDR1 is SGHAT and CDR2 FQNNGV. DNA for the CDR3: TGTGCCAGCAGCTTAACAGGGGGCGACTACAATGAGCAGTTCTTC. Translated: CASSLTGGDYNEQFF.

The J gene is TRBJ2-3, the V gene TRBV19; TRBD2 aligns across 8 bases. In germline, CDR1 is LNHDA, CDR2 SQIVND (reference sequence). Trimming removed 7 bases from V and 2 bases from J; junction bases left unmatched: 8. The CDR3 length is 15 residues. The CDR3 region is CASNRLAGFTDTQYF. Written as DNA, the CDR3 is TGTGCCAGTAATCGGCTAGCGGGCTTCACAGATACGCAGTATTTT.

The chain combines TRBV30 with TRBJ2-7; 9 positions match TRBD1. The CDR3 is made up of 11 amino acids. With 3 bases clipped from V and 6 bases from J, the junction kept 0 bases outside the gene matches. Germline V gene data show CDR1 as GTSNPN and CDR2 as SVGIG (reference sequence). The CDR3 sequence: CAWRTGGEQYF. The DNA of the CDR3 is TGTGCCTGGAGGACAGGGGGCGAGCAGTACTTC.

This chain uses TRBV6-6 with TRBJ1-2; D is unclear. V gave up 0 bases and J gave up 8 bases, with 13 bases separating them. The CDR3 contains 14 residues. The V gene's germline CDR1 is MNHNY and CDR2 SVGAGI (reference sequence). The CDR3 DNA follows: TGTGCCAGCAGTTACTCTAGAGGGCCTGGCGGCTACACCTTC. Protein product: CASSYSRGPGGYTF.

The V and J genes are TRBV2 and TRBJ2-1; TRBD1 matches 12 bases. Germline CDR1 and CDR2: SNHLY and FYNNEI. J gave up 7 bases and V 6 bases, and 7 bases lay outside the gene matches. This CDR3 comprises 15 residues. The CDR3 DNA sequence: TGTGCCAGCAGAAAACCGGGACAGGGGGCGAATGAGCAGTTCTTC. Its translation is CASRKPGQGANEQFF.

As concerns this clone: This same CDR3 is encoded by further DNA sequences in the sample. The chain joins TRBV5-1 to TRBJ1-5; D not resolved. From germline, CDR1 is SGHRS and CDR2 YFSETQ. V was shortened by 0 bases and J by 5 bases, with 6 bases between the two germline ends. This CDR3 contains 13 residues. In DNA form, the CDR3 reads TGCGCCAGCAGCTTGGGAACGGATCAGCCCCAGCATTTT. It is translated as CASSLGTDQPQHF.

This rearrangement joins TRBV6-1 to TRBJ1-2; D unresolved. Trimming shortened V by 2 bases and J by 4 bases, and 8 bases separated the two germline ends. CDR1 and CDR2 from the germline V gene are MNHNS and SASEGT. The CDR3 runs 13 residues. CDR3 amino acids: CASSELAVYGYTF. The CDR3 DNA reads as TGTGCCAGCAGTGAATTGGCAGTCTATGGCTACACCTTC.

V is TRBV7-3 and J is TRBJ1-2; 9 nucleotides agree with TRBD1. V was clipped by 6 bases and J by 14 bases; unmatched bases: 13. The CDR3 runs 13 residues. Germline values: CDR1 SGHTA, CDR2 FQGTGA. CDR3 loop: CASSPGQGTGWTF. As DNA, the CDR3 is TGTGCCAGCAGTCCCGGACAGGGGACGGGGTGGACCTTC.

V is TRBV19 and J is TRBJ1-5; perhaps TRBD1 as D (6 bases). From germline, CDR1 is LNHDA and CDR2 SQIVND (reference sequence). The V gene lost 6 bases and the J gene lost 0 bases, with 15 bases spanning the gap. This CDR3 has 16 residues. Here the CDR3 reads CASRLAGAYSNQPQHF. DNA for the CDR3: TGTGCCAGTAGACTTGCAGGGGCTTATAGCAATCAGCCCCAGCATTTT. Drawing the rest from reference TRBV19 and TRBJ1-5, the complete variable domain is DGGITQSPKYLFRKEGQNVTLSCEQNLNHDAMYWYRQDPGQGLRLIYYSQIVNDFQKGDIAEGYSVSREKKESFPLTVTSAQKNPTAFYLCASRLAGAYSNQPQHFGDGTRLSIL.

The chain uses TRBV19 and TRBJ2-5; TRBD2 aligns across 11 bases. Germline assignment: CDR1 LNHDA and CDR2 SQIVND (reference sequence). V was pared by 5 bases and J by 1 base, with 6 bases of the junction left unmatched. This CDR3 is built from 16 residues. The CDR3, as DNA: TGTGCCAGTAGTTCCGGGACTAGCGGAGGCCAAGAGACCCAGTACTTC. Protein product: CASSSGTSGGQETQYF.

This chain links TRBV7-2 with TRBJ1-6, with TRBD1 matching 8 bases. V shed 1 base, J shed 10 bases, and the junction held 6 bases outside the gene matches. The germline V gene encodes CDR1 SGHTA and CDR2 FQGNSA. This CDR3 is built from 15 residues. The CDR3 is CASSLDPTGVSPLHF. The CDR3, as DNA: TGTGCCAGCAGCTTAGACCCGACAGGGGTCTCACCCCTCCACTTT. Based on the CDR3 plus reference TRBV7-2 and TRBJ1-6, the full variable domain is GAGVSQSPSNKVTEKGKDVELRCDPISGHTALYWYRQSLGQGLEFLIYFQGNSAPDKSGLPSDRFSAERTGGSVSTLTIQRTQQEDSAVYLCASSLDPTGVSPLHFGNGTRLTVT.

J is TRBJ2-3 and V is TRBV7-9; no reliable D call. Germline V gives CDR1 SEHNR, CDR2 FQNEAQ (reference sequence). V was pared by 6 bases and J by 6 bases, with 19 bases between. The CDR3 contains 15 residues. The CDR3 sequence is CASRERPSPRDTQYF. CDR3 coding DNA: TGTGCCAGCAGGGAACGACCCTCTCCTCGGGATACGCAGTATTTT.

This chain uses TRBV5-6 with TRBJ2-1; the match to TRBD2 covers 8 bases. CDR1 is SGHDT and CDR2 is YYEEEE in the germline V gene. The CDR3 has 15 residues. V lost 3 bases to trimming and J lost 7 bases; unmatched junction nucleotides: 9. CDR3 residues: CASSSPSGPTNEQFF. Here the CDR3 DNA reads TGTGCCAGCAGCTCCCCTAGCGGGCCAACTAATGAGCAGTTCTTC.

This clone was seen only a few times. The rearrangement uses TRBV2 and TRBJ2-5, with D hard to call. Germline V gene sequence: CDR1 SNHLY, CDR2 FYNNEI. CDR3 size: 12 residues. Trimming cost V 8 bases and J 2 bases, with 9 bases left between them. The CDR3 DNA is TGTGCCAGCGGCGCGGTACAAGAGACCCAGTACTTC. Translating gives CASGAVQETQYF.

V usage is TRBV5-1 and J usage is TRBJ1-1, with 7 bases aligning to TRBD1. The CDR3 is 22 residues long. The ends lost 0 bases at V and 0 bases at J; junction bases unmatched: 23. The germline gives CDR1 SGHRS, CDR2 YFSETQ. The CDR3 coding sequence is TGCGCCAGCAGCTTGGCCCTGGCGGCTGGGGCAGGGGGGACAATCATGAACACTGAAGCTTTCTTT. It specifies CASSLALAAGAGGTIMNTEAFF.

The rearrangement uses TRBV30 and TRBJ1-1, with D unclear. The CDR3 is made up of 12 amino acids. Germline values: CDR1 GTSNPN, CDR2 SVGIG (reference sequence). Between the trimmed V and J ends, which lost 5 bases and 5 bases, there was a span of 12 bases. CDR3: CAWGEDRTEAFF. Here the CDR3 DNA reads TGTGCCTGGGGGGAGGATAGGACTGAAGCTTTCTTT.

This chain joins TRBV5-1 and TRBJ2-5; TRBD2 is a possible D gene (5 bases). V gave up 4 bases and J gave up 1 base, with 26 bases separating them. The germline CDR1 and CDR2 sequences are SGHRS and YFSETQ. This CDR3 contains 19 residues. CDR3 in amino acids: CASSPRPLSGRAAQETQYF. CDR3 DNA sequence: TGCGCCAGCAGCCCTCGACCCCTGAGCGGCCGAGCTGCCCAAGAGACCCAGTACTTC. Drawing the rest from reference TRBV5-1 and TRBJ2-5, the complete variable domain is KAGVTQTPRYLIKTRGQQVTLSCSPISGHRSVSWYQQTPGQGLQFLFEYFSETQRNKGNFPGRFSGRQFSNSRSEMNVSTLELGDSALYLCASSPRPLSGRAAQETQYFGPGTRLLVL.

This clone has a single count. This chain connects TRBV5-4 to TRBJ2-5; TRBD1 matches 8 bases. The length of the CDR3 is 16 residues. J gave up 1 base and V 2 bases, and 7 bases lay outside the gene matches. Germline assignment: CDR1 SGHNT and CDR2 YYREEE (reference sequence). CDR3 sequence reads: CASSFGQGRGQETQYF. The CDR3 region has the DNA TGTGCCAGCAGCTTCGGACAGGGAAGAGGCCAAGAGACCCAGTACTTC.

In the case of this clone: At one end, the junction sequence differs from germline, possibly due to a read error. The chain combines TRBV7-2 with TRBJ2-5; weak D call: TRBD1 (6 bases). In germline, CDR1 is SGHTA, CDR2 FQGNSA. The CDR3 runs 14 residues. The CDR3 nucleotides read TGTGCCAGTAGCTTTGGACAGCTACAAGAGACCCAGTACTTC. Its protein product is CASSFGQLQETQYF.

The chain combines TRBV23-1 with TRBJ2-2; 8 nucleotides align to TRBD2. TRBV23-1 is an ORF, with its function uncertain. V shed 0 bases and J 6 bases; nucleotides not matched to a gene: 6. This CDR3 is built from 16 residues. The CDR3 nucleotides are TGCGCCAGCAGTCAATCCCGGCAGCGGGAGTCCGGGGAGCTGTTTTTT. Protein product: CASSQSRQRESGELFF.

This chain uses TRBV10-3 with TRBJ2-7; no clear D gene. This CDR3 contains 11 residues. In germline, CDR1 is ENHRY, CDR2 SYGVKD. The V gene lost 4 bases and the J gene lost 5 bases, with 6 bases spanning the gap. Here the CDR3 reads CAISGLDEQYF. CDR3 in DNA: TGTGCCATCAGTGGACTTGACGAGCAGTACTTC.

This sequence joins TRBV7-2 and TRBJ1-5; D gene uncertain. The germline V and J ends were trimmed by 5 bases and 4 bases, with 9 bases remaining between them. Looked up from germline, CDR1 is SGHTA and CDR2 is FQGNSA. The CDR3 covers 13 residues. The CDR3 coding sequence is TGTGCCAGCAGCGTTGACAAGAATCAGCCCCAGCATTTT. This gives the protein CASSVDKNQPQHF.

This clone was counted a single time. This sequence joins TRBV19 and TRBJ1-2; weak D call: TRBD1 (5 bases). This CDR3 has 15 residues. Trimming left V 3 bases short and J 3 bases short, with 14 bases between. Germline V CDR1 and CDR2: LNHDA, SQIVND (reference sequence). CDR3 DNA: TGTGCCAGTAGTATCGGGGCAGGGACTTACTATGGCTACACCTTC. It translates to CASSIGAGTYYGYTF. The variable domain in full, with the rest retrieved from reference TRBV19 and TRBJ1-2, is DGGITQSPKYLFRKEGQNVTLSCEQNLNHDAMYWYRQDPGQGLRLIYYSQIVNDFQKGDIAEGYSVSREKKESFPLTVTSAQKNPTAFYLCASSIGAGTYYGYTFGSGTRLTVV.

The chain carries TRBV7-6 and TRBJ2-7; 11 nucleotides agree with TRBD2. V lost 1 base, J lost 5 bases, and 7 bases stayed unmatched. The CDR3 runs to 16 residues. Germline V lookup: CDR1 SGHVS, CDR2 FNYEAQ. The chain's CDR3 is CASSLGTSGSGHEQYF. The CDR3 coding sequence is TGTGCCAGCAGCTTAGGAACTAGCGGGAGTGGGCACGAGCAGTACTTC.

The V gene is TRBV13, the J gene TRBJ2-7; D unclear. Per the germline V gene, CDR1 is PRHDT and CDR2 is FYEKMQ (reference sequence). The V end was cut by 4 bases, the J end by 5 bases, with 15 bases between. This CDR3 has 14 residues. The CDR3 protein is CASSSLGRLDEQYF. As DNA, the CDR3 is TGTGCCAGCAGCTCGCTAGGACGTTTGGACGAGCAGTACTTC.

This sequence joins TRBV7-6 and TRBJ1-5, with D uncertain. V was clipped by 3 bases and J by 7 bases, with 13 bases between them. CDR1 is SGHVS and CDR2 is FNYEAQ in the germline V gene. The CDR3 sequence is 14 residues long. The CDR3: CASSFGGSSQPQHF. CDR3 in DNA: TGTGCCAGCAGCTTTGGAGGGTCTAGCCAGCCCCAGCATTTT. Full variable domain (missing parts from reference TRBV7-6 and TRBJ1-5): GAGVSQSPRYKVTKRGQDVALRCDPISGHVSLYWYRQALGQGPEFLTYFNYEAQQDKSGLPNDRFSAERPEGSISTLTIQRTEQRDSAMYRCASSFGGSSQPQHFGDGTRLSIL.

V gene TRBV6-1 combines with J gene TRBJ1-2, with a possible D match to TRBD1 (6 bases). Germline V CDR1 and CDR2: MNHNS, SASEGT. V was clipped by 6 bases and J by 6 bases, with 14 bases between them. The CDR3 runs 13 residues. This chain's CDR3 is CASRTTGLDGYTF. The CDR3 nucleotides read TGTGCCAGCAGAACTACAGGGTTGGATGGCTACACCTTC.

This chain links TRBV19 with TRBJ2-3; D is unclear. Germline lookup yields CDR1 LNHDA and CDR2 SQIVND (reference sequence). V gave up 0 bases and J gave up 3 bases, with 16 bases separating them. CDR3 length equals 17 residues. As DNA, the CDR3 is TGTGCCAGTAGTATAGAAATTCTTAGGAGTCCAACAGATACGCAGTATTTT. It codes for CASSIEILRSPTDTQYF.

J is TRBJ2-3 and V is TRBV2; TRBD2 matches 14 bases. This CDR3 spans 14 amino acids. Germline V CDR1 and CDR2: SNHLY, FYNNEI. V was clipped by 6 bases and J by 10 bases; unmatched bases: 6. The CDR3 region is CASRVGLAGAAQYF. Here the CDR3 DNA reads TGTGCCAGCAGGGTGGGACTAGCGGGAGCTGCGCAGTATTTT.